These 11 T cell receptor beta chains were all obtained from the same sample, sequenced in a study of blood T cell repertoires in COVID-19. Some clones are missing from TCRdb's copy, which holds only in-frame ones; the method was immunoSEQ multiplex PCR. The sample lists some 300,000 clones; just under 90% were seen once. Sequencing input: PBMCs or T cells enriched from blood (not recorded which). These receptors were taken from a woman aged 45-65 years who had been exposed to COVID-19.

The V gene is TRBV5-8, the J gene TRBJ1-2, with 9 nucleotides matching TRBD1. Germline lookup yields CDR1 SGHTS and CDR2 YDEGEE. J lost 0 bases, V lost 2 bases, and 2 bases had no gene match. This CDR3 is built from 15 residues. In nucleotides, the CDR3 is TGTGCCAGCAGCTTTAGGGACAGGGCTAACTATGGCTACACCTTC. Its protein product is CASSFRDRANYGYTF.

This chain joins TRBV10-3 and TRBJ1-1, with D possibly matching TRBD1 (6 bases). Germline values: CDR1 ENHRY, CDR2 SYGVKD. The CDR3 is 14 residues long. V lost 5 bases, J lost 4 bases, and 14 bases lay in between. CDR3 DNA sequence: TGTGCCATCAGTATGACAGGAGAGGCCACTGAAGCTTTCTTT. This encodes CAISMTGEATEAFF.

V usage is TRBV5-1 and J usage is TRBJ1-1; the D gene is possibly TRBD1 (6 bases). CDR1 is SGHRS, CDR2 YFSETQ, per germline. The CDR3 extends over 13 amino acids. V was trimmed by 3 bases and J by 2 bases, leaving 8 bases between them. CDR3 residues: CASSSGVNTEAFF. As DNA, the CDR3 is TGCGCCAGCAGCTCAGGGGTAAACACTGAAGCTTTCTTT.

This chain links TRBV27 with TRBJ2-3; 11 bases match TRBD2. CDR1 is MNHEY and CDR2 is SMNVEV in the germline V gene (reference sequence). V dropped 5 bases and J dropped 5; count of bases not matched to a gene: 9. The CDR3 loop spans 16 amino acids. CDR3 sequence (DNA): TGTGCCAGCAGTGAAAATAGCGGGGGGGCCGGAGATACGCAGTATTTT. Translating it yields CASSENSGGAGDTQYF.

Only one count was recorded for this clone. The rearrangement uses TRBV5-1 and TRBJ2-1; the match to TRBD2 covers 7 bases. CDR3 length: 15 amino acids. Per germline, CDR1 SGHRS and CDR2 YFSETQ. Germline trimming cut 0 bases from V and 7 bases from J; bases unmatched to any gene: 7. The CDR3 coding sequence is TGCGCCAGCAGCTTGGATCGGACTAGTGCTAATGAGCAGTTCTTC. Encoded protein: CASSLDRTSANEQFF.

The genes are TRBV2 and TRBJ2-3; D gene ambiguous. This CDR3 spans 12 amino acids. Germline CDR1 and CDR2: SNHLY and FYNNEI. The germline V and J ends were trimmed by 6 bases and 3 bases, with 7 bases remaining between them. CDR3 coding DNA: TGTGCCAGCAGCCCTAGGACAGATACGCAGTATTTT. This encodes CASSPRTDTQYF.

V and J are TRBV10-2 and TRBJ1-4; D not certain. Looked up from germline, CDR1 is WSHSY and CDR2 is SAAADI. The CDR3 spans 15 residues. The V end lost 3 bases, the J end lost 2 bases, and 10 bases lay between the germline ends. CDR3 nucleotides: TGCGCCAGCAGTGAACCTTCCTATACTAATGAAAAACTGTTTTTT. Translation: CASSEPSYTNEKLFF.

This clone appeared a few times. This chain links TRBV7-9 with TRBJ2-2, with TRBD2 identical over 11 bases. V was clipped by 5 bases and J by 6 bases; unmatched bases: 14. CDR3 length: 18 amino acids. Germline CDR1 reads SEHNR; CDR2 reads FQNEAQ (reference sequence). The CDR3 loop reads CASSPRTGLAVLPGELFF. The CDR3 region has the DNA TGTGCCAGCAGCCCGCGAACGGGACTAGCGGTATTACCCGGGGAGCTGTTTTTT.

The gene calls are TRBV5-4 and TRBJ2-2; TRBD1 matches 7 bases. The V gene end was trimmed by 0 bases and the J gene end by 6 bases; junction bases not matched to a gene: 8. The germline V gene encodes CDR1 SGHNT and CDR2 YYREEE (reference sequence). The CDR3 is 16 amino acids. The CDR3 sequence is CASSLGTGIGSGELFF. The CDR3 coding sequence is TGTGCCAGCAGCTTGGGGACAGGTATTGGGTCCGGGGAGCTGTTTTTT.

The chain has TRBV4-1 and TRBJ1-1, with a weak D call TRBD1 (6 bases). The CDR3 covers 13 residues. In germline, CDR1 is MGHRA, CDR2 YSYEKL. With 0 bases removed from V and 11 bases from J, the gap between germline ends came to 13 bases. The CDR3 spells CASSQDGGQRAFF. The DNA for the CDR3 is TGCGCCAGCAGCCAAGATGGCGGACAGAGGGCTTTCTTT.

The genes are TRBV5-1 and TRBJ1-6, with D maybe TRBD1 (5 bases). Trimming left V 5 bases short and J 8 bases short, with 14 bases between. The CDR3 has 14 residues. The germline V gene encodes CDR1 SGHRS and CDR2 YFSETQ. The CDR3 DNA reads as TGCGCCAGCAGGCCGGTTGGAGGGGATTCACCCCTCCACTTT. It is translated as CASRPVGGDSPLHF.